This is a list of T cell receptor beta chains from one sample in a study of CD8 T cells in Susac syndrome. TCRdb independently ran MiXCR on the immunoSEQ multiplex PCR reads; one entry per CDR3 protein. The data show more than 150,000 distinct CDR3 sequences, more than 90% seen once. The specimen was CD4+ T cells from PBMCs. These TCRs come from a human donor in good health. CDR3s include the opening cysteine and the closing phenylalanine or tryptophan. A D gene is named only where the DNA matches it firmly. Expanded clones get a size class; other rows say once, few or many, or leave the size out.

D	V	J	size	CDR3	DNA
-	TRBV20-1	TRBJ2-7	-	CSARGPVYEQYF	TGCAGTGCTAGAGGGCCGGTCTACGAGCAGTACTTC
-	TRBV29-1	TRBJ2-3	-	CSVVLRGGSTDTQYF	TGCAGCGTCGTCTTGAGGGGGGGTAGCACAGATACGCAGTATTTT
-	TRBV29-1	TRBJ2-5	-	CSVGQAHMGTQYF	TGCAGCGTTGGCCAGGCTCACATGGGGACCCAGTACTTC
TRBD1	TRBV27	TRBJ2-7	-	CASRDRALGEQYF	TGTGCCAGCAGGGACAGGGCGCTGGGGGAGCAGTACTTC
TRBD1	TRBV7-9	TRBJ2-5	-	CASSTAGTGLETQYF	TGTGCCAGCAGCACCGCCGGGACAGGGCTCGAGACCCAGTACTTC
-	TRBV6-2/TRBV6-3	TRBJ2-3	-	CASSYRRHTDTQYF	TGTGCCAGCAGTTACAGACGGCACACAGATACGCAGTATTTT
-	TRBV7-9	TRBJ1-1	-	CASSDQQGTEAFF	TGTGCCAGCAGCGACCAACAGGGAACCGAAGCTTTCTTT
TRBD1	TRBV5-1	TRBJ2-7	-	CASSDPGQGGNEQYF	TGCGCCAGCAGCGACCCGGGACAGGGGGGCAACGAGCAGTACTTC
TRBD1	TRBV19	TRBJ1-2	-	CASSFPGTGNGYTF	TGTGCCAGTAGTTTCCCCGGGACAGGGAATGGCTACACCTTC
-	TRBV28	TRBJ1-5	once	CASSGPRQPQHF	TGTGCCAGCAGTGGGCCGAGGCAGCCCCAGCATTTT
-	TRBV20-1	TRBJ2-5	-	CSANRGSKETQYF	TGCAGTGCTAATAGAGGGAGTAAAGAGACCCAGTACTTC
TRBD2	TRBV30	TRBJ2-2	once	CAWGEGLADSGELFF	TGTGCCTGGGGAGAAGGACTAGCGGACTCCGGGGAGCTGTTTTTT
TRBD1	TRBV5-8	TRBJ1-2	-	CASSQFGGQPNYGYTF	TGTGCCAGCAGCCAGTTCGGGGGACAGCCTAACTATGGCTACACCTTC
-	TRBV4-1	TRBJ1-1	-	CASSHRGGGANTEAFF	TGCGCCAGCAGCCATAGGGGTGGGGGAGCGAACACTGAAGCTTTCTTT
-	TRBV30	TRBJ2-3	-	CAWSTKGADTQYF	TGTGCCTGGAGTACTAAGGGGGCAGATACGCAGTATTTT
TRBD2	TRBV20-1	TRBJ2-3	-	CSARAGTSGTDTQYF	TGCAGTGCTAGGGCCGGGACTAGTGGCACAGATACGCAGTATTTT
-	TRBV12-3/TRBV12-4	TRBJ2-7	-	CASSPRDGGAEQYF	TGTGCCAGCTCCCCAAGGGATGGCGGGGCCGAGCAGTACTTC
-	TRBV27	TRBJ1-4	-	CASSFSRNEKLFF	TGTGCCAGCAGTTTCTCCAGAAATGAAAAACTGTTTTTT
-	TRBV12-3/TRBV12-4	TRBJ1-1	once	CASSLQQGSTEAFF	TGTGCCAGCAGCCTACAACAGGGAAGCACTGAAGCTTTCTTT
TRBD2	TRBV20-1	TRBJ2-3	-	CSARHGGANTQYF	TGCAGTGCTAGACACGGGGGGGCGAATACGCAGTATTTT
-	TRBV18	TRBJ1-5	-	CASSPSSNQPQHF	TGTGCCAGCTCCCCATCTAGCAATCAGCCCCAGCATTTT
-	TRBV5-6	TRBJ1-5	-	CASSLGGPGHNQPQHF	TGTGCCAGCAGCTTGGGAGGTCCGGGCCACAATCAGCCCCAGCATTTT
-	TRBV27	TRBJ1-1	-	CASRRAPLNTEAFF	TGTGCCAGCCGCAGGGCCCCCTTGAACACTGAAGCTTTCTTT
TRBD1	TRBV2	TRBJ2-7	few	CASSTGARYEQYF	TGTGCCAGCAGTACAGGGGCTCGCTACGAGCAGTACTTC
-	TRBV2	TRBJ2-4	-	CASRGSIAKNIQYF	TGTGCCAGCAGGGGCTCCATAGCCAAAAACATTCAGTACTTC
-	TRBV2	TRBJ1-1	-	CASSAQGMNTEAFF	TGTGCCAGCAGTGCACAGGGAATGAACACTGAAGCTTTCTTT
-	TRBV24-1	TRBJ2-3	-	CATSGPGDQDTQYF	TGTGCCACCAGTGGTCCGGGGGACCAAGATACGCAGTATTTT
-	TRBV15	TRBJ1-2	-	CATSRDPGNYGYTF	TGTGCCACCAGCAGAGATCCGGGGAACTATGGCTACACCTTC
TRBD1	TRBV27	TRBJ1-1	once	CASTSRTGGHTEAFF	TGTGCCAGCACTTCACGGACAGGGGGGCACACTGAAGCTTTCTTT
-	TRBV9	TRBJ2-2	-	CASSVEGQRNTGELFF	TGTGCCAGCAGCGTAGAAGGACAGCGGAACACCGGGGAGCTGTTTTTT
-	TRBV5-1	TRBJ1-2	-	CASSLGAGAGYTF	TGCGCCAGCAGCTTGGGGGCAGGGGCCGGCTACACCTTC
TRBD1	TRBV7-3	TRBJ2-7	-	CASSSGQGLEQYF	TGTGCCAGCAGCTCGGGACAGGGGCTGGAGCAGTACTTC
-	TRBV19	TRBJ1-2	-	CASSMGDTYGYTF	TGTGCCAGTAGTATGGGGGACACCTATGGCTACACCTTC
-	TRBV20-1	TRBJ1-6	once	CSAREQDRHLNSPLHF	TGCAGTGCTAGAGAGCAAGACCGTCATCTCAATTCACCCCTCCACTTT
-	TRBV29-1	TRBJ1-2	-	CSVDRRAYGYTF	TGCAGCGTTGACAGGCGGGCCTATGGCTACACCTTC
-	TRBV30	TRBJ1-1	-	CAWSSNSYLNTEAFF	TGTGCCTGGAGTTCTAACAGCTACTTGAACACTGAAGCTTTCTTT
-	TRBV12-3/TRBV12-4	TRBJ1-2	-	CASLQAAGAGDGYTF	TGTGCCAGCCTCCAGGCGGCAGGGGCTGGGGATGGCTACACCTTC
TRBD1	TRBV5-1	TRBJ2-7	-	CASSPNGGQGSLEQYF	TGCGCCAGCAGCCCGAATGGGGGACAGGGTTCCCTCGAGCAGTACTTC
-	TRBV20-1	TRBJ1-1	-	CSAGGPTEAFF	TGCAGTGCGGGGGGCCCCACTGAAGCTTTCTTT
TRBD2	TRBV2	TRBJ2-5	once	CASSEMTSGETQYF	TGTGCCAGCAGTGAAATGACTAGCGGAGAGACCCAGTACTTC
-	TRBV5-6	TRBJ1-5	-	CASSLPLGPQHF	TGTGCCAGCAGCCTTCCTTTGGGGCCCCAGCATTTT
TRBD1	TRBV3-1	TRBJ2-7	once	CASSGRDRIYEQYF	TGTGCCAGCAGCGGGCGGGACAGGATATACGAGCAGTACTTC
-	TRBV6-6	TRBJ2-5	-	CASSYGGEAYGTQYF	TGTGCCAGCAGTTATGGCGGGGAGGCTTACGGGACCCAGTACTTC
TRBD2	TRBV7-3	TRBJ2-1	-	CASSSFPGLAGVSYNEQFF	TGTGCCAGCAGCTCATTCCCGGGACTAGCGGGGGTGTCCTACAATGAGCAGTTCTTC
-	TRBV19	TRBJ2-5	-	CASSTGTMMAQYF	TGTGCCAGTAGTACCGGGACCATGATGGCCCAGTACTTC
-	TRBV3-1	TRBJ1-3	-	CASSQGRPNSGNTIYF	TGTGCCAGCAGCCAGGGACGGCCCAACTCTGGAAACACCATATATTTT
TRBD1	TRBV6-2/TRBV6-3	TRBJ2-3	-	CASSRTGGQDTQYF	TGTGCCAGCAGTCGAACAGGGGGGCAAGATACGCAGTATTTT
-	TRBV20-1	TRBJ2-3	-	CSAIRSTDTQYF	TGCAGTGCTATTCGGTCCACAGATACGCAGTATTTT
-	TRBV20-1	TRBJ2-7	-	CSARDTAASYEQYF	TGCAGTGCTAGAGATACGGCAGCAAGCTACGAGCAGTACTTC
-	TRBV29-1	TRBJ2-7	once	CSVEQGTSEQYF	TGCAGCGTTGAGCAGGGAACGAGCGAGCAGTACTTC